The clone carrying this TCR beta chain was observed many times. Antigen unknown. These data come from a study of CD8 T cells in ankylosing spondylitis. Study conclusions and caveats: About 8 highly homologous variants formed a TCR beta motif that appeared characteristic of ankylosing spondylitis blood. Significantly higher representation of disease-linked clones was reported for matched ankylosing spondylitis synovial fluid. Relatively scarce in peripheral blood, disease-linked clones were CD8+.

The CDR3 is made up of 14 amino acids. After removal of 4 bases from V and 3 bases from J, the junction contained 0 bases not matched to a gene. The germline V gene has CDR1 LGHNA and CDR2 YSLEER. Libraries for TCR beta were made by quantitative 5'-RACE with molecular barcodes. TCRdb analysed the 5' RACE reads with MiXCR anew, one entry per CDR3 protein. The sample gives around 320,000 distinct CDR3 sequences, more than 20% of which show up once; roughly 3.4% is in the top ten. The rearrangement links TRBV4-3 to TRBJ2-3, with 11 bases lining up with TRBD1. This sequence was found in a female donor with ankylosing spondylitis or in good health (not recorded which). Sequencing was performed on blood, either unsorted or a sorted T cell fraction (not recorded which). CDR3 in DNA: TGCGCCAGCAGCCGGGACAGGGGGACAGATACGCAGTATTTT. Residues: CASSRDRGTDTQYF.